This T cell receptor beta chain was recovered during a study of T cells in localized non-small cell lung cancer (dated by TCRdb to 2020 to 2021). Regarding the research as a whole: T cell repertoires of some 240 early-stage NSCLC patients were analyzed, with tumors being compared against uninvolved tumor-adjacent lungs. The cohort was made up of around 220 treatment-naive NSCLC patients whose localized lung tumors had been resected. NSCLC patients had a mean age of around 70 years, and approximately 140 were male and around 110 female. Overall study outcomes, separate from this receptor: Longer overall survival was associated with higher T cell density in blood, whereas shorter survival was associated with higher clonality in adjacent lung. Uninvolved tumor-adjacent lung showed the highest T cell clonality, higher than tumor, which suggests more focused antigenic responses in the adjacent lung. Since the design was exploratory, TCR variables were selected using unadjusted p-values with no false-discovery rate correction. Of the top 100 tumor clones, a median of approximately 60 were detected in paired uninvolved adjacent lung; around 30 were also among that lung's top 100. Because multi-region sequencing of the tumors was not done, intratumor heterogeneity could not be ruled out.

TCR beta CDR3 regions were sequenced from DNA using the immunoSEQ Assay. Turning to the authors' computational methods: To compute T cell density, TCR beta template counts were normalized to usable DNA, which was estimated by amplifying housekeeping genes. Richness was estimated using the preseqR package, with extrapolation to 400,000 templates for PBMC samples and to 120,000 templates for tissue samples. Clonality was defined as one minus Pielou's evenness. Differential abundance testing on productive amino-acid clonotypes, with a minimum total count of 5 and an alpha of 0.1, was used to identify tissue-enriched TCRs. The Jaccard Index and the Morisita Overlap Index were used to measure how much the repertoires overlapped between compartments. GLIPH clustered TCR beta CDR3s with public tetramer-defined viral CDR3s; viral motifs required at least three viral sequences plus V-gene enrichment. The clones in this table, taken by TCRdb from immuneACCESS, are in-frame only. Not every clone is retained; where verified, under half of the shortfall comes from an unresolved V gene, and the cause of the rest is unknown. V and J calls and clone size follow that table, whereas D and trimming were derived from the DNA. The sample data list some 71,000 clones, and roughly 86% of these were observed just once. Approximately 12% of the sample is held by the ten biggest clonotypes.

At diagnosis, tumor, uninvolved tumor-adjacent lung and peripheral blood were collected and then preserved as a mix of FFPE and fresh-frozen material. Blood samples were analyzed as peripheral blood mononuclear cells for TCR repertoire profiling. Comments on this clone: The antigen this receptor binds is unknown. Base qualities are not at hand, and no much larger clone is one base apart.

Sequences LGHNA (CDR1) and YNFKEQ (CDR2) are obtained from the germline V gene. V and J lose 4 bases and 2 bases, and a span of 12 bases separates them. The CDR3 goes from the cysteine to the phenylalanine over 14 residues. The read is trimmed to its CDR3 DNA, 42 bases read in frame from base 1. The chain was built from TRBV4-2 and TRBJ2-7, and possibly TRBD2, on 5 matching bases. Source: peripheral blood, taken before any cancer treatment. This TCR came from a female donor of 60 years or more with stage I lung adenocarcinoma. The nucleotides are TGTGCCAGCAGCCCTGCGGGTAGCGCCTACGAGCAGTACTTC. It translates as CASSPAGSAYEQYF.